These T cell receptor beta chains were read from a single sample in a study of T-cell reconstitution after alpha-beta-depleted transplantation in children. From the PCR reads, TCRdb called clonotypes with MiXCR, one entry per CDR3 protein. The repertoire holds some 520,000 distinct CDR3 sequences, about 30% seen once, with roughly 2.5% in the top ten. Sequencing was performed on PBMCs from the stem cell graft donor, taken from the stem cell graft. These receptors all come from a human donor who donated a stem cell graft to a child with aplastic anemia. The CDR3 runs from the conserved cysteine through the conserved F or W. D genes are given only for firm matches. Size values are once, few and many counts, or a class for expanded clones, and some rows have none.

clone size	D gene	J gene	V gene	CDR3 protein	CDR3 DNA
-	-	TRBJ2-1	TRBV24-1	CATSEDRTVYEQFF	TGTGCCACCAGTGAAGACCGGACAGTCTATGAGCAGTTCTTC
few	-	TRBJ2-1	TRBV18	CASSLGQLNEQFF	TGTGCCAGCTCACTCGGACAGCTCAATGAGCAGTTCTTC
few	TRBD1	TRBJ1-1	TRBV7-2	CASSSRTGRSEAFF	TGTGCCAGCAGCTCACGGACAGGGAGGTCTGAAGCTTTCTTT
few	-	TRBJ1-5	TRBV28	CASSLRGASGNQPQHF	TGTGCCAGCAGTTTACGGGGGGCTAGTGGCAATCAGCCCCAGCATTTT
-	TRBD2	TRBJ2-1	TRBV4-3	CASSQLAGSYNEQFF	TGCGCCAGCAGCCAACTAGCGGGCTCCTACAATGAGCAGTTCTTC
few	-	TRBJ2-1	TRBV4-3	CASSRGPSSYNEQFF	TGCGCCAGCAGCCGGGGCCCCTCCTCCTACAATGAGCAGTTCTTC
-	-	TRBJ2-2	TRBV5-1	CASAGALGELFF	TGCGCCAGCGCCGGGGCCCTTGGGGAGCTGTTTTTT
-	-	TRBJ1-2	TRBV7-9	CASSPGPDYGYTF	TGTGCCAGCAGCCCCGGGCCGGACTATGGCTACACCTTC
-	-	TRBJ1-3	TRBV10-3	CAIRQEMGQGNTIYF	TGTGCCATCAGACAGGAGATGGGCCAGGGAAACACCATATATTTT
-	TRBD2	TRBJ2-5	TRBV19	CASKAGGPETQYF	TGTGCCAGTAAAGCGGGAGGGCCAGAGACCCAGTACTTC
-	TRBD2	TRBJ2-7	TRBV29-1	CSVGLAGGPREQYF	TGCAGCGTCGGACTAGCGGGAGGGCCCCGCGAGCAGTACTTC
-	-	TRBJ1-5	TRBV27	CASSLWAARNQPQHF	TGTGCCAGCAGTTTATGGGCAGCGCGCAATCAGCCCCAGCATTTT
few	-	TRBJ2-2	TRBV29-1	CSVESGQGMVGELFF	TGCAGCGTTGAATCAGGGCAGGGTATGGTCGGGGAGCTGTTTTTT
few	-	TRBJ2-5	TRBV10-3	CAISSDSQETQYF	TGTGCCATCAGTTCTGACAGCCAAGAGACCCAGTACTTC
many	-	TRBJ2-5	TRBV7-2	CASGRETQYF	TGTGCCAGCGGTCGAGAGACCCAGTACTTC
many	TRBD1	TRBJ2-7	TRBV24-1	CATTRRGTGAYEQYF	TGTGCCACCACAAGGCGAGGGACAGGGGCCTACGAGCAGTACTTC
-	TRBD1	TRBJ2-2	TRBV7-6	CASSLTGPTGELFF	TGTGCCAGCAGCCTGACAGGGCCCACCGGGGAGCTGTTTTTT
-	-	TRBJ2-6	TRBV5-6	CASSLVFGPESGANVLTF	TGTGCCAGCAGCTTGGTGTTCGGCCCGGAGTCTGGGGCCAACGTCCTGACTTTC